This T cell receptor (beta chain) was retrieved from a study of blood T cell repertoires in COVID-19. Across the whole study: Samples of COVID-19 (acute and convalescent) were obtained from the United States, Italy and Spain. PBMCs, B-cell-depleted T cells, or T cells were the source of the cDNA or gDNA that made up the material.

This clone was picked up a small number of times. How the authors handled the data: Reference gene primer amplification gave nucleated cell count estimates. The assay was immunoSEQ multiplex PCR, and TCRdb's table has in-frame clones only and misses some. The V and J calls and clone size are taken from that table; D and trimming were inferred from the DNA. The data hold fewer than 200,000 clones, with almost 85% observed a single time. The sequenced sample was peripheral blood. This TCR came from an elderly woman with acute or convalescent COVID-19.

CDR3 sequence: CASSLRAANTEAFF. The CDR3 coding sequence is TGTGCCAGTAGTCTAAGAGCTGCGAACACTGAAGCTTTCTTT. The rearrangement joins TRBV19 to TRBJ1-1; D remains unclear. CDR1 and CDR2 from the germline V gene are LNHDA and SQIVND (reference sequence). V was trimmed by 5 bases and J by 1 base, leaving 11 bases between them. The CDR3 sequence is 14 residues long.